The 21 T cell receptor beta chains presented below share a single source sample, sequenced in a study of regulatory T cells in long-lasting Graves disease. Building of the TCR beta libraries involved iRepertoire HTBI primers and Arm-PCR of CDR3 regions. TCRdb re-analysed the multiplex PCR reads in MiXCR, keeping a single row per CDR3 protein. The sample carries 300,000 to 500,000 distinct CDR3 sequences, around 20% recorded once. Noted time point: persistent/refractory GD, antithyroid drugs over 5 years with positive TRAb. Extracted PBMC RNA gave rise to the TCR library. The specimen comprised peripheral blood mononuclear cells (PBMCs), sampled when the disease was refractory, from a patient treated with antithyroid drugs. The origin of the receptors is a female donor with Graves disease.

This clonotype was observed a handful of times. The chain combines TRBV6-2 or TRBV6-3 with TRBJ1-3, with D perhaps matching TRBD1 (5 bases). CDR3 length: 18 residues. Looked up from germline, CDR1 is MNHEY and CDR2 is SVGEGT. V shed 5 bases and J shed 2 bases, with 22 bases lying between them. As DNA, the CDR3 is TGTGCCAGCAGTGGAGGACAAGCCTCAGGGCTAACTGGAAACACCATATATTTT. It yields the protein CASSGGQASGLTGNTIYF.

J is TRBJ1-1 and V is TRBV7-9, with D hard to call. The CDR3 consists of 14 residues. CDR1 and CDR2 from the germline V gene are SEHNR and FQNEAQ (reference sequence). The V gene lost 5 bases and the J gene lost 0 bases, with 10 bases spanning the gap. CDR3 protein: CASSPLPMNTEAFF. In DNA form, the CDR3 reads TGTGCCAGCAGCCCACTCCCCATGAACACTGAAGCTTTCTTT.

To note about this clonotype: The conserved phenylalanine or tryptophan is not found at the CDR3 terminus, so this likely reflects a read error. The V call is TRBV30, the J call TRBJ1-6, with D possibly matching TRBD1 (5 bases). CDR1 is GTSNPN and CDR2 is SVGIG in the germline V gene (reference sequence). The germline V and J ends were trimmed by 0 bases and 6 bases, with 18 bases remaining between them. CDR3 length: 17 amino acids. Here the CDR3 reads CAWSVQVLSSGNSPLHS. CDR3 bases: TGTGCCTGGAGTGTACAGGTCCTTTCGTCGGGTAATTCACCCCTCCACTCT.

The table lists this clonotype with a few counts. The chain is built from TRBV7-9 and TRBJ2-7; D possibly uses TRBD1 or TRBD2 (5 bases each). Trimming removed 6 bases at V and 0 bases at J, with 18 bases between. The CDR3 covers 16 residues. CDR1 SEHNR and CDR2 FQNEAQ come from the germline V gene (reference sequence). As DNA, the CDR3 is TGTGCCAGCAGGGGACCGGGACGTGGAGACTCCTACGAGCAGTACTTC. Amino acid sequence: CASRGPGRGDSYEQYF.

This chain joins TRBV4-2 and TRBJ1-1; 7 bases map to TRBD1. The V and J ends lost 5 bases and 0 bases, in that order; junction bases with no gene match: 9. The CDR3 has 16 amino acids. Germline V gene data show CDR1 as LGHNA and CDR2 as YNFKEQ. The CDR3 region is CASSSRTGNLNTEAFF. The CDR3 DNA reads TGTGCCAGCAGCTCCAGGACAGGTAATCTGAACACTGAAGCTTTCTTT.

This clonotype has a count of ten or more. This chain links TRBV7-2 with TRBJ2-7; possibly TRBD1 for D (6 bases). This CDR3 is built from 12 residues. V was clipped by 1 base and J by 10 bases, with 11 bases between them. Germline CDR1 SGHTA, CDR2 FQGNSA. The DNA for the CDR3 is TGTGCCAGCAGCTTAGTGGACAGTATTCAGTACTTC. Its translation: CASSLVDSIQYF.

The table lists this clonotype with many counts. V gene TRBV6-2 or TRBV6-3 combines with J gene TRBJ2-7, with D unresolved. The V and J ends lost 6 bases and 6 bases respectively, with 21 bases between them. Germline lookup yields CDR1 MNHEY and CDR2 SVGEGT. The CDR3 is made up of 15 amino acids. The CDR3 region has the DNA TGTGCCAGCAGCGCTACCTTCGAAGGTGCTGCCGAGCAGTACTTC. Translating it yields CASSATFEGAAEQYF.

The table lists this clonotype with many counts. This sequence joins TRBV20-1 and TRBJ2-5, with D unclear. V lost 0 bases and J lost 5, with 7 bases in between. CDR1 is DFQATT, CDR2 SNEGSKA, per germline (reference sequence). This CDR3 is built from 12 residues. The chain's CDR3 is CSARDARETQYF. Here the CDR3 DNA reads TGCAGTGCTAGAGATGCGAGGGAGACCCAGTACTTC.

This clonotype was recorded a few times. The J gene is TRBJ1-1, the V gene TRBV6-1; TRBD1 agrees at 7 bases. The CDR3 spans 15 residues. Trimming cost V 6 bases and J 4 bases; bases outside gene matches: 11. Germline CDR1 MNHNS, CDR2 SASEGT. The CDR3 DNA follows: TGTGCCAGCAGGGGAGGGGGCTCAAAAGGCACTGAAGCTTTCTTT. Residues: CASRGGGSKGTEAFF.

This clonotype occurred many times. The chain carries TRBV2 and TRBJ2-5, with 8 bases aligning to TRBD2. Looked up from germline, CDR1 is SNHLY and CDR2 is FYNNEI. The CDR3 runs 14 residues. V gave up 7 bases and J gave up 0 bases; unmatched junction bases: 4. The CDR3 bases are TGTGCCAGCAAAACTAGCGGATACCAAGAGACCCAGTACTTC. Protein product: CASKTSGYQETQYF. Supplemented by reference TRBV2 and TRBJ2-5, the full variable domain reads EPEVTQTPSHQVTQMGQEVILRCVPISNHLYFYWYRQILGQKVEFLVSFYNNEISEKSEIFDDQFSVERPDGSNFTLKIRSTKLEDSAMYFCASKTSGYQETQYFGPGTRLLVL.

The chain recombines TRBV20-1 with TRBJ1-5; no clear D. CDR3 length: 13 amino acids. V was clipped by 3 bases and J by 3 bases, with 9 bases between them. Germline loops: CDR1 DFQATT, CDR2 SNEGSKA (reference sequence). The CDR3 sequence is CSASEDFNQPQHF. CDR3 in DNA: TGCAGTGCTAGTGAGGATTTCAATCAGCCCCAGCATTTT.

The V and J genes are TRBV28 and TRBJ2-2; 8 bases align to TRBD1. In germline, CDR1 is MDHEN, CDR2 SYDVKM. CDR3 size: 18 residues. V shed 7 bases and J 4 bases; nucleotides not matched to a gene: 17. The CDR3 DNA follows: TGTGCCAGCACCCCTCGGCGCGTAGGACAGGGCCCCACCGGGGAGCTGTTTTTT. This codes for CASTPRRVGQGPTGELFF.

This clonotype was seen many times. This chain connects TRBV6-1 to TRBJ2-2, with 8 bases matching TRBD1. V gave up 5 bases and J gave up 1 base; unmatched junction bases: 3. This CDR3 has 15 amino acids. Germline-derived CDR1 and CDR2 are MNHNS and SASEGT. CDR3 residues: CASSPGTGNTGELFF. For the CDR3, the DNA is TGTGCCAGCAGTCCCGGGACAGGGAACACCGGGGAGCTGTTTTTT.

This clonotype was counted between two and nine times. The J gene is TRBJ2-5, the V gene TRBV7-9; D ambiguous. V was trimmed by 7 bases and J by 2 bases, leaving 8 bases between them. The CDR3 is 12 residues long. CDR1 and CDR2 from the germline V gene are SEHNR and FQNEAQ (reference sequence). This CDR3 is CASTGLQETQYF. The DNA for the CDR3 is TGTGCCAGCACTGGGCTTCAAGAGACCCAGTACTTC. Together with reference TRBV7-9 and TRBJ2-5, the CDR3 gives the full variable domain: DTGVSQNPRHKITKRGQNVTFRCDPISEHNRLYWYRQTLGQGPEFLTYFQNEAQLEKSRLLSDRFSAERPKGSFSTLEIQRTEQGDSAMYLCASTGLQETQYFGPGTRLLVL.

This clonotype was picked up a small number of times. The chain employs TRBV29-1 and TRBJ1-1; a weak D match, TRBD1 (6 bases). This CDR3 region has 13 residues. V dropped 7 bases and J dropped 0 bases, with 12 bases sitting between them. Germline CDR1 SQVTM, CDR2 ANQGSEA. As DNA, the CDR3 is TGCAGCGCGGGGACAACAATGAACACTGAAGCTTTCTTT. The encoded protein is CSAGTTMNTEAFF.

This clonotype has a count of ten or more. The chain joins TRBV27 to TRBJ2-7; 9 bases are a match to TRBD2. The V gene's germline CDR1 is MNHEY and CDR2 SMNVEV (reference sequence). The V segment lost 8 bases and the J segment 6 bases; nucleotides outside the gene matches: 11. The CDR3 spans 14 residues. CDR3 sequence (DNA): TGTGCCAGCGCCTATGAAGCGGGAGGCGGCGAGCAGTACTTC. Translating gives CASAYEAGGGEQYF.

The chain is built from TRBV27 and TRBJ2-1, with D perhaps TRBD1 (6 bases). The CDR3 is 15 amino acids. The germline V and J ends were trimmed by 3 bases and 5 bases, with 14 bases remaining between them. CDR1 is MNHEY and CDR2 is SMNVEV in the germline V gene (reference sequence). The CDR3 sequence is CASSFAGTRNNEQFF. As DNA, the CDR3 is TGTGCCAGCAGTTTCGCCGGGACAAGGAACAATGAGCAGTTCTTC.

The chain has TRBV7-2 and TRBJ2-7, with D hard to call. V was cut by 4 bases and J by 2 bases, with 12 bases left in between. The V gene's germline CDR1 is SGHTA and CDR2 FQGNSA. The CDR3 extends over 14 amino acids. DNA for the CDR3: TGTGCCAGCAGCTCGACAAACTTACCCTACGAGCAGTACTTC. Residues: CASSSTNLPYEQYF.

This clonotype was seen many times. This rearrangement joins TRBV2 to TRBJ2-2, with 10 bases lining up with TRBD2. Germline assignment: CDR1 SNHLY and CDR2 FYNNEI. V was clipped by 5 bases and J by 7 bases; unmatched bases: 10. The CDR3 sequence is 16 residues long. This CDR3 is CASSKEVAGGLGELFF. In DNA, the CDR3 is TGTGCCAGCAGTAAAGAGGTAGCGGGAGGTCTCGGGGAGCTGTTTTTT. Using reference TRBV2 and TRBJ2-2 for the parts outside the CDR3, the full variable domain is EPEVTQTPSHQVTQMGQEVILRCVPISNHLYFYWYRQILGQKVEFLVSFYNNEISEKSEIFDDQFSVERPDGSNFTLKIRSTKLEDSAMYFCASSKEVAGGLGELFFGEGSRLTVL.

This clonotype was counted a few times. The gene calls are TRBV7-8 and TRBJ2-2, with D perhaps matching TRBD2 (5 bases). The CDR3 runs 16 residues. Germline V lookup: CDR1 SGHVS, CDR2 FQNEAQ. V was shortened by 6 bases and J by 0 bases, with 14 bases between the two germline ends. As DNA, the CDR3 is TGTGCCAGCAGTTCCAAAGTCGGGACGAACACCGGGGAGCTGTTTTTT. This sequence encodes CASSSKVGTNTGELFF.

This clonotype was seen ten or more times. The CDR3 DNA is TGTGCCAGCAGTTTATTCACAGGGGCTGGAAGGCAGCCCCAGCATTTT. Translation gives CASSLFTGAGRQPQHF. This chain connects TRBV28 to TRBJ1-5; 7 bases are a match to TRBD1. The CDR3 is 16 residues long. The germline V gene has CDR1 MDHEN and CDR2 SYDVKM. V lost 1 base to trimming and J lost 7 bases; unmatched junction nucleotides: 10.